Presented here are 32 T cell receptor beta chains from one specimen sequenced in a study of tumor-infiltrating lymphocytes in primary liver carcinoma. Extraction also yielded germline DNA, while blood RNA was obtained from unsorted whole blood. A constant-region primer primed TCR beta cDNA synthesis from 500 to 550 ng of total RNA. What produced the TCR beta libraries was three nested multiplex PCR rounds using slightly modified ARM-PCR. Investigators reported that the first two PCR rounds, at roughly 10 cycles each, used TRBV1-TRBV30 forward primers with a C-beta reverse primer. TCRdb re-analysed the multiplex PCR reads in MiXCR, keeping a single row per CDR3 protein. The sample shows about 350,000 distinct CDR3 sequences, 65% of them seen only once. Input material: peripheral blood. The origin of the receptors is a man aged 40-49 years with primary liver carcinoma and hepatitis B virus infection.

About this clonotype itself: This is likely a read error, given that the CDR3 carries no conserved phenylalanine or tryptophan at its end. This chain joins TRBV11-2 and TRBJ2-5; 9 nucleotides match TRBD1. Unmatched junction bases numbered 8, after V lost 5 bases and J lost 7 bases. CDR1 is SGHAT, CDR2 FQNNGV, per germline. The CDR3 is 14 amino acids. The CDR3 loop reads CASSRIQGAATQYL. The CDR3 nucleotides are TGTGCCAGCAGCCGGATACAGGGGGCGGCGACCCAGTACTTA.

Concerning this clonotype: One junction end does not reproduce the germline sequence, and a read error may be involved. The V call is TRBV29-1, the J call TRBJ2-5; weak D call: TRBD1 (5 bases). CDR3 length: 11 residues. The germline V gene has CDR1 SQVTM and CDR2 ANQGSEA. The CDR3 region is CSGKGLEIQYF. DNA for the CDR3: TGCAGCGGTAAGGGGCTGGAGATCCAGTACTTC.

This clonotype was recorded at least ten times. V and J are TRBV4-2 and TRBJ2-7; tentatively, D is TRBD2 (5 bases). Trimming pared 4 bases from V and 0 bases from J, leaving 16 bases between. This CDR3 is 16 amino acids long. In germline, CDR1 is LGHNA, CDR2 YNFKEQ. The CDR3 region has the DNA TGTGCCAGCAGCCTTACGAGCGGACTGAGCTCCTACGAGCAGTACTTC. Protein product: CASSLTSGLSSYEQYF.

With regard to this clonotype: A much larger clonotype is one base distant, so this may be a read error. The gene calls are TRBV12-3 or TRBV12-4 and TRBJ1-2; 9 nucleotides match TRBD1. There are 16 residues in the CDR3. Trimming removed 6 bases from V and 10 bases from J; junction bases left unmatched: 18. In DNA, the CDR3 is TGTGCCAGCAGCTCGGGACAGGGCCCAAGTACGGGGAACTACACCTTC. Translated: CASSSGQGPSTGNYTF.

About this clonotype itself: A much larger clone differs by one base, so this may be a read error. The rearrangement links TRBV4-2 to TRBJ2-7; D remains unclear. This CDR3 spans 13 amino acids. Germline V gene lookup returns CDR1 LGHNA and CDR2 YNFKEQ. The chain's CDR3 is CVSSQDFSSEQYF. DNA of the CDR3: TGTGTCAGCAGCCAAGATTTCAGTAGCGAGCAGTACTTC.

This clonotype was found many times. The chain couples TRBV11-2 to TRBJ1-1; D may be TRBD1 (6 bases). CDR3 size: 12 residues. CDR1 SGHAT and CDR2 FQNNGV come from the germline V gene. The V end was cut by 6 bases, the J end by 11 bases, with 16 bases between. The DNA of the CDR3 is TGTGCCAGCAGTACACAGGGCAGGGTCGCTTTCTTT. As protein: CASSTQGRVAFF. Variable domain in full (rest from reference TRBV11-2 and TRBJ1-1): EAGVAQSPRYKIIEKRQSVAFWCNPISGHATLYWYQQILGQGPKLLIQFQNNGVVDDSQLPKDRFSAERLKGVDSTLKIQPAKLEDSAVYLCASSTQGRVAFFGQGTRLTVV.

About this clonotype: A much larger clone differs from this one at a single base, so this may be a read error. The J gene is TRBJ2-1, the V gene TRBV6-5; 7 nucleotides align to TRBD2. The germline CDR1 and CDR2 sequences are MNHEY and SVGAGI. The CDR3 is 14 residues long. CDR3 amino acids: CVSSSGGTNNEQFF. The DNA for the CDR3 is TGTGTCAGCAGTTCCGGCGGGACTAACAATGAGCAGTTCTTC.

The table lists this clonotype with a count of one. The junction departs from germline at one end; a sequencing error may be responsible. The chain is built from TRBV4-3 and TRBJ2-5; 9 bases agree with TRBD2. CDR1 is LGHNA and CDR2 is YSLEER in the germline V gene. The CDR3 sequence is 13 residues long. This CDR3 reads CANSQGLAPTQYF. The CDR3 coding sequence is TGCGCCAACAGCCAGGGACTAGCCCCGACCCAATACTTC.

Worth noting for this clonotype: The junction does not match germline at one end; this may be a read error. The genes are TRBV12-3 or TRBV12-4 and TRBJ1-2; D remains ambiguous. The CDR3 length is 14 residues. In nucleotides, the CDR3 is TGTGTCAGCAGAGAGGGCCGATTGAACTATGGCTACACCTTC. It specifies CVSREGRLNYGYTF.

In the case of this clonotype: A much larger clone is a single base away; this may be a read error. The CDR3 nucleotides are TGTGCCCGCCCCACTAGCGCTACAAATGAGCGGTTCTTC. It specifies CARPTSATNERFF. This chain connects TRBV12-3 or TRBV12-4 to TRBJ2-1, with TRBD2 matching 7 bases. The CDR3 is made up of 13 amino acids.

The rearrangement uses TRBV1 and TRBJ2-3; TRBD2 is the table's D call and was not checked against the DNA. TRBV1 is assigned pseudogene status. This CDR3 comprises 19 residues. CDR3 DNA sequence: TGCACCAGCAGCCGAAAATGGCAGAATGAGCGGAGTAGCACAGATACGCAGTATTTT. Its protein is CTSSRKWQNERSSTDTQYF.

Notes on this clonotype: One end of the junction varies from germline; a read error may be responsible. The chain recombines TRBV6-1 with TRBJ2-2; D not certain. CDR1 is MNHNS, CDR2 SASEGT, per germline. The CDR3 extends over 16 amino acids. The CDR3 sequence is CASSESMRLNTGELFF. As DNA, the CDR3 is TGCGCCAGCAGTGAATCCATGAGGTTGAACACCGGGGAGCTGTTTTTT.

The genes are TRBV11-3 and TRBJ2-7; D is unclear. Germline V gene sequence: CDR1 SGHNT, CDR2 YENEEA. V was pared by 5 bases and J by 7 bases, with 15 bases between. The CDR3 consists of 13 residues. The CDR3 protein is CASSRAWWVEQYF. CDR3 in DNA: TGTGCCAGCAGCCGCGCGTGGTGGGTAGAGCAGTACTTC.

CDR3 DNA sequence: TGTGCCAGCAGCTTCCGGGACAGGAGTTGGGCCAACGTCCTGACTTTC. This translates into CASSFRDRSWANVLTF. The V gene is TRBV7-9, the J gene TRBJ2-6; the match to TRBD1 covers 8 bases. Germline values: CDR1 SEHNR, CDR2 FQNEAQ (reference sequence). The CDR3 length is 16 residues. V was clipped by 3 bases and J by 5 bases; unmatched bases: 6.

This clonotype showed up just a few times. V and J are TRBV7-9 and TRBJ2-1; TRBD1 might be the D (6 bases). Looked up from germline, CDR1 is SEHNR and CDR2 is FQNEAQ (reference sequence). Trimming removed 4 bases at V and 9 bases at J, with 13 bases between. This CDR3 has 13 residues. The CDR3 nucleotides are TGTGCCAGCAGCTGGCAGGGGATAGGTGAGCAGTTCTTC. Encoded protein: CASSWQGIGEQFF.

A remark on this clonotype: A much larger clone lies a single base off, so this may be a read error. V is TRBV10-3 and J is TRBJ2-5; perhaps TRBD2 as D (5 bases). From germline, CDR1 is ENHRY and CDR2 SYGVKD. The CDR3 has 14 residues. The CDR3 DNA is TGTGCCAGCAGTGAGTCGAGAGGGTCGGAGACCCAGTACTTC. Its protein is CASSESRGSETQYF.

The chain recombines TRBV10-3 with TRBJ2-7; the D is unclear. CDR1 is ENHRY and CDR2 is SYGVKD in the germline V gene. The V gene lost 2 bases and the J gene lost 7 bases, with 24 bases spanning the gap. The CDR3 is 17 residues long. The CDR3 region has the DNA TGTGCCATCAGTGAGAGTATGCGAGTTTTCGACCCGATGGAGCAGTACTTC. Protein: CAISESMRVFDPMEQYF.

The table lists this clonotype with a count of one. The junction does not match germline at one end; this may be a read error. The rearrangement uses TRBV29-1 and TRBJ2-1; 11 bases fit TRBD2. Germline V gene sequence: CDR1 SQVTM, CDR2 ANQGSEA. The CDR3 extends over 14 amino acids. The CDR3 here is CSAVRLAGMDEHFF. CDR3 DNA sequence: TGCAGCGCCGTACGACTAGCGGGAATGGATGAGCATTTCTTC.

A single count supports this clonotype. This may come from a read error, since a much larger clone is one base off. The genes are TRBV6-6 and TRBJ2-1, with unresolved D. The CDR3 is 14 amino acids. In germline, CDR1 is MNHNY, CDR2 SVGAGI (reference sequence). The CDR3 spells CASAGLASYNVQFF. Here the CDR3 DNA reads TGTGCCAGCGCCGGGTTAGCCAGTTACAATGTGCAGTTCTTC.

The chain recombines TRBV11-1 with TRBJ2-3, with unresolved D. Between the trimmed V and J ends, which lost 3 bases and 2 bases, there was a span of 15 bases. Germline V CDR1 and CDR2: SGHAT, FQDESV (reference sequence). The CDR3 covers 16 residues. DNA of the CDR3: TGTGCCAGCAGCTTCTTTCGTTCCGGAAACACAGATACGCAGTATTTT. Its translation: CASSFFRSGNTDTQYF.

This clonotype has just a few counts. The rearrangement joins TRBV6-5 to TRBJ2-5, with D possibly matching TRBD1 (6 bases). The CDR3 sequence is 14 residues long. Germline loops: CDR1 MNHEY, CDR2 SVGAGI. Trimming removed 4 bases from V and 2 bases from J, with 11 bases in between. CDR3 DNA sequence: TGTGCCAGCAGTTCGTCAGGGGTTCAAGAGACCCAGTACTTC. This translates into CASSSSGVQETQYF.

About this clonotype: One base away lies a much larger clone, so this may be a sequencing read error. The chain employs TRBV12-3 or TRBV12-4 and TRBJ1-2, with D unresolved. The V end lost 7 bases, the J end lost 7 bases, and 16 bases lay between the germline ends. This CDR3 spans 13 amino acids. The chain's CDR3 is CASTGSGITGYTF. The CDR3 nucleotides are TGTGCCAGCACCGGTTCGGGGATCACTGGCTACACCTTC.

This clonotype has a count of ten or more. J is TRBJ2-3 and V is TRBV12-3 or TRBV12-4; a possible D gene is TRBD1 (6 bases). The CDR3 sequence is 16 residues long. The V end was cut by 6 bases, the J end by 4 bases, with 20 bases between. The CDR3, as DNA: TGTGCCAGCAGCCCTCCGTCGGGACACGGGGCAGATACGCAGTATTTT. This sequence encodes CASSPPSGHGADTQYF.

The rearrangement uses TRBV20-1 and TRBJ2-3; D might be TRBD2 (5 bases). Trimming shortened V by 2 bases and J by 5 bases, and 14 bases separated the two germline ends. The CDR3 contains 14 residues. Germline V gives CDR1 DFQATT, CDR2 SNEGSKA (reference sequence). CDR3 in DNA: TGCAGTGCTAGAAGCGACAAAGCGGTAGATACGCAGTATTTT. It yields the protein CSARSDKAVDTQYF.

To note about this clonotype: Germline is not matched at one junction end, which may reflect a read error. The CDR3 protein is CANSTGPYEHYF. In DNA form, the CDR3 reads TGTGCCAACAGCACGGGACCGTACGAGCACTACTTC. The rearrangement uses TRBV6-2 or TRBV6-3 and TRBJ2-7, with D perhaps given as TRBD1 or TRBD2 (5 bases each). Germline V gene data show CDR1 as MNHEY and CDR2 as SVGEGT. The CDR3 extends over 12 amino acids.

Points on this clonotype: A read error is possible here, since a much larger clone lies one base away. The V gene is TRBV6-2 or TRBV6-3, the J gene TRBJ2-1; 7 nucleotides line up with TRBD1. CDR3 length: 15 amino acids. Germline V lookup: CDR1 MNHEY, CDR2 SVGEGT. The CDR3 protein is CASSYTGQPYSEQFF. The DNA of the CDR3 is TGTGCCAGCAGTTATACGGGACAGCCCTACAGTGAGCAGTTCTTC.

Worth noting for this clonotype: The junction and the germline gene differ at one end; a read error may be behind it. This chain links TRBV28 with TRBJ2-7; 9 nucleotides line up with TRBD1. The CDR3 is made up of 14 amino acids. Germline lookup yields CDR1 MDHEN and CDR2 SYDVKM. The CDR3 DNA follows: TGTGCCAGCAGTTTACGGGACAGGGCCTACAAGCAGTACTTC. Amino acids: CASSLRDRAYKQYF.

Of note for this clonotype: A much larger clone differs by one base, so this may be a read error. The genes are TRBV6-5 and TRBJ2-7; 12 nucleotides align to TRBD2. Germline V gene lookup returns CDR1 MNHEY and CDR2 SVGAGI. There are 16 residues in the CDR3. Here the CDR3 reads CVSSKGLAGLGYEQYF. The CDR3 DNA follows: TGTGTCAGCAGCAAAGGACTAGCGGGATTGGGCTACGAGCAGTACTTC.

The chain employs TRBV11-2 and TRBJ2-2, with 7 bases fitting TRBD1. V shed 11 bases, J shed 9 bases, and the junction held 12 bases outside the gene matches. Per the germline V gene, CDR1 is SGHAT and CDR2 is FQNNGV. The CDR3 contains 13 residues. The CDR3 DNA follows: TGTGCCGCTAGTACAGGGGTCACATGGGAGCTGTTTTTT. Translation: CAASTGVTWELFF.

There are many counts of this clonotype. The chain employs TRBV29-1 and TRBJ2-7, with TRBD2 matching 7 bases. Trimming took 2 bases from V and 5 from J; bases not matched to a gene: 3. Germline values: CDR1 SQVTM, CDR2 ANQGSEA. The CDR3 is 12 amino acids. CDR3 sequence reads: CSVETSANEQYF. The DNA of the CDR3 is TGCAGCGTTGAAACTAGCGCCAACGAGCAGTACTTC.

A remark on this clonotype: A much larger clonotype is one base distant, so this may be a read error. This chain uses TRBV6-5 with TRBJ2-3, with D possibly TRBD1 on 5 matching bases. Germline V gene lookup returns CDR1 MNHEY and CDR2 SVGAGI. The length of the CDR3 is 16 residues. CDR3 region: CASNQNQGSSTNTQYF. CDR3 DNA sequence: TGTGCCAGCAACCAAAACCAGGGAAGTAGCACAAATACGCAGTATTTT.

This chain links TRBV5-4 with TRBJ2-7; a possible D gene is TRBD2 (6 bases). Germline V CDR1 and CDR2: SGHNT, YYREEE (reference sequence). V was pared by 7 bases and J by 3 bases, with 14 bases between. The CDR3 consists of 13 residues. Here the CDR3 DNA reads TGTGCCAGCGGGTCGGCGGGACTCTACGAGCAGTACTTC. Translation gives CASGSAGLYEQYF.